This T cell receptor (beta chain) was documented in a study of human T cells and chemical hapten exposure. Study-wide findings and caveats: Expanded TCRs produced significantly more large CDR3 similarity clusters than controls did.

Unique molecular identifiers were affixed to discrete cDNA molecules within the library. TCRdb independently ran MiXCR on the RACE reads; one entry per CDR3 protein. Here the sample spans 40,000 or so distinct CDR3 sequences, about 11% being singletons. On this clonotype itself: Its antigen is not identified.

As to time point: pre-sensitization, week 0. Treatment reported: therapeutic diphenylcyclopropenone sensitization with weekly scalp DPC. This CDR3 contains 14 residues. The V end was cut by 3 bases, the J end by 8 bases, with 11 bases between. The chain is built from TRBV12-3 or TRBV12-4 and TRBJ1-6; D gene ambiguous. This specimen was whole blood, taken in connection with sensitization to the hapten diphenylcyclopropenone (DPC). This TCR was recovered from a man aged 25-45 years with alopecia areata. Some clones in this sample may be carry-over from other donors' samples. Here the CDR3 DNA reads TGTGCCAGCAGTTTTTACAGTGGACATTCACCCCTCCACTTT. As protein: CASSFYSGHSPLHF.